This T cell receptor (beta chain) originates from a study of blood T cell repertoires in COVID-19. Study background: From the United States, Italy and Spain came samples of acute and convalescent COVID-19. T cells, B-cell-depleted T cells, or PBMCs provided the cDNA or gDNA that served as material.

Per the authors' pipeline: By means of reference gene primer amplification, nucleated cell counts were estimated. TCRdb keeps only in-frame clones here, not all; method: immunoSEQ multiplex PCR. Clonal size and the V and J genes are those of that table, whereas D and trimming came from the DNA. The table records over 90,000 clones, 88% of them present only once. From germline, CDR1 is SNHLY and CDR2 FYNNEI. This CDR3 comprises 18 residues. J gave up 4 bases and V 8 bases, and 15 bases lay outside the gene matches. This sequence joins TRBV2 and TRBJ1-5, with 12 bases identical to TRBD1. The sequence was obtained from a human donor in a cohort sampled during active COVID-19. Specimen: peripheral blood. The CDR3 reads CASGPGQGAPRWNQPQHF. Written as DNA, the CDR3 is TGTGCCAGCGGCCCGGGACAGGGGGCTCCCCGGTGGAATCAGCCCCAGCATTTT.